This T cell receptor (beta chain) was captured by sequencing in a study of cytomegalovirus exposure and HLA in healthy donors. With respect to this clone: Its antigen is unknown.

General observations from the study: The authors confirmed in vitro that three CMV-associated chains were specific for CMV antigens. As was reported, the classifier diagnosed cytomegalovirus status with high specificity and sensitivity. In a later analysis, donors in an Asian-associated ancestry cluster reportedly had fewer N-insertions in productive TCRs than the cohort mean.

In the PCR, 60 Vbeta and 13 Jbeta primers were used. The assay was immunoSEQ multiplex PCR, and TCRdb's table has in-frame clones only and misses some. The repertoire holds 130,000 or so clones, about 61% seen once, with around 1.9% in the top ten. The junction had 12 bases not matched to a gene; V was cut back by 1 base and J by 2 bases. CDR1 and CDR2 from the germline V gene are SGHRS and YFSETQ. This CDR3 contains 18 residues. The sequence was collected from a male donor in good health and CMV-seronegative. The chain couples TRBV5-1 to TRBJ2-7; 10 nucleotides agree with TRBD1. The sequenced sample was PBMCs. The CDR3, as DNA: TGCGCCAGCAGCTTGTATACCGCAGAAGGGACAGGGGCCTACGAGCAGTACTTC. Translating gives CASSLYTAEGTGAYEQYF.